The present T cell receptor beta chain was sequenced within a study of T-cell reconstitution after alpha-beta-depleted transplantation in children. Construction of the TCRbeta library involved unique molecular identifiers. A single record per CDR3 protein comes from TCRdb applying MiXCR to the PCR reads. The sample lists 500,000 or so distinct CDR3 sequences, more than 9.5% occurring once. This clonotype was observed a few times. Its cognate antigen is unknown. Notes on the study in general: Expanded graft clones numbering several hundred reportedly gave rise to alpha-beta T cells about two months after transplant. There were some patients whose high TCRbeta diversity at day 60 came from surviving recipient T cells and thymic progenitors. By one year post-transplant, T-cell counts and diversity largely arose from T cells that were newly produced.

CDR1 and CDR2 from the germline V gene are SGHTA and FQGNSA. The CDR3 has 14 amino acids. V shed 1 base and J shed 2 bases, with 8 bases lying between them. V and J are TRBV7-2 and TRBJ1-2; no firm D call. This clonotype was obtained from a female patient aged 2-10 years who had a stem cell transplant for aplastic anemia, so the T cells may come from the graft donor. This specimen consisted of PBMCs, mostly from graft donor cells, obtained 180 days after TCRalphabeta/CD19-depleted stem cell transplant. The CDR3: CASSLGASNYGYTF. As DNA, the CDR3 is TGTGCCAGCAGCTTAGGGGCATCCAACTATGGCTACACCTTC.